Listed here are 14 T cell receptor beta chains from one sample, sequenced in a study of blood T cell repertoires in COVID-19. Method: immunoSEQ multiplex PCR; TCRdb's copy keeps in-frame clones and lacks some. The sample yields 180,000 or so clones, 80% to 90% seen once. Sequencing input: peripheral blood. These receptors were collected from a woman older than 75 with COVID-19, enrolled during active disease.

The V gene is TRBV18, the J gene TRBJ1-2; 7 bases line up with TRBD1. The trim removed 3 bases at V and 1 base at J, leaving 5 bases unmatched. CDR3 size: 15 residues. Germline CDR1 reads KGHSH; CDR2 reads LQKENI. The CDR3 DNA reads TGTGCCAGCTCACCCGGGACAGAGGTTAACTATGGCTACACCTTC. The encoded protein is CASSPGTEVNYGYTF.

The chain recombines TRBV5-1 with TRBJ1-2; 9 bases line up with TRBD1. The CDR3 extends over 14 amino acids. With 3 bases clipped from V and 6 bases from J, the junction kept 6 bases outside the gene matches. Germline V gives CDR1 SGHRS, CDR2 YFSETQ. As DNA, the CDR3 is TGCGCCAGCAGCTCGACAGGGGGAATAGATGGCTACACCTTC. Its protein is CASSSTGGIDGYTF.

This sequence joins TRBV28 and TRBJ2-1, with a possible D match to TRBD2 (6 bases). Germline-derived CDR1 and CDR2 are MDHEN and SYDVKM. Trimming pared 5 bases from V and 1 base from J, leaving 12 bases between. The CDR3 is 15 amino acids. The CDR3 coding sequence is TGTGCCAGCAGTCGGCTAGCGCCTTCCTACAATGAGCAGTTCTTC. Encoded protein: CASSRLAPSYNEQFF.

V is TRBV4-3 and J is TRBJ1-3; weak D call: TRBD1 (6 bases). Trimming took 8 bases from V and 3 from J, leaving 8 bases between them. CDR3 length: 12 amino acids. Germline V gene data show CDR1 as LGHNA and CDR2 as YSLEER. The CDR3 protein is CASGTLGNTIYF. The DNA for the CDR3 is TGCGCCAGCGGGACACTTGGAAACACCATATATTTT.

The sample holds one count of this clone. The rearrangement links TRBV5-1 to TRBJ2-1, with D perhaps matching TRBD2 (5 bases). V lost 3 bases and J lost 9, with 22 bases in between. The CDR3 is 16 residues long. The germline V gene encodes CDR1 SGHRS and CDR2 YFSETQ. Here the CDR3 reads CASSSEPSEASREQFF. CDR3 in DNA: TGCGCCAGCAGCTCCGAACCTTCCGAGGCTAGCCGTGAGCAGTTCTTC.

V is TRBV29-1 and J is TRBJ2-7, with a weak D call TRBD1 (6 bases). In germline, CDR1 is SQVTM, CDR2 ANQGSEA. Trimming took off 6 bases at V and 3 bases at J, with 9 bases between the two ends. The CDR3 has 11 amino acids. The CDR3 region has the DNA TGCAGCGTAGCACAGGGCTACGAGCAGTACTTC. Its protein product is CSVAQGYEQYF.

The rearrangement joins TRBV12-3 or TRBV12-4 to TRBJ1-4, with unresolved D. The CDR3 totals 11 residues. V was cut by 3 bases and J by 10 bases, with 6 bases left in between. CDR3 region: CASSLAGKLFF. The CDR3 DNA sequence: TGTGCCAGCAGTTTGGCGGGAAAACTGTTTTTT.

The rearrangement joins TRBV19 to TRBJ1-2; 10 bases match TRBD1. The CDR3 sequence is 14 residues long. From germline, CDR1 is LNHDA and CDR2 SQIVND (reference sequence). With 6 bases clipped from V and 2 bases from J, the junction kept 3 bases outside the gene matches. This CDR3 reads CASSRDRGNYGYTF. In nucleotides, the CDR3 is TGTGCCAGTAGCCGGGACAGGGGAAACTATGGCTACACCTTC.

V usage is TRBV6-6 and J usage is TRBJ1-4, with a tentative D call TRBD1 (6 bases). CDR3 length equals 14 residues. CDR1 is MNHNY and CDR2 is SVGAGI in the germline V gene (reference sequence). Trimming cost V 0 bases and J 8 bases, with 10 bases left between them. The CDR3 is CASSYSRGGEKLFF. The CDR3 nucleotides are TGTGCCAGCAGTTACTCCAGGGGTGGGGAAAAACTGTTTTTT.

The chain employs TRBV30 and TRBJ2-7, with a weak D call TRBD2 (6 bases). The V gene's germline CDR1 is GTSNPN and CDR2 SVGIG (reference sequence). V was shortened by 0 bases and J by 6 bases, with 15 bases between the two germline ends. The CDR3 spans 14 residues. The CDR3 loop is CAWSVGLAVGEQYF. DNA of the CDR3: TGTGCCTGGAGTGTGGGACTCGCGGTGGGCGAGCAGTACTTC.

Worth noting for this clone: This CDR3 is also generated by other DNA sequences in the sample. This chain connects TRBV6-5 to TRBJ1-2; D gene uncertain. Trimming shortened V by 7 bases and J by 1 base, and 4 bases separated the two germline ends. Germline V gene data show CDR1 as MNHEY and CDR2 as SVGAGI. CDR3 length: 11 amino acids. The CDR3 bases are TGTGCCAGCACGGTTAACTATGGCTACACCTTC. Amino acid sequence: CASTVNYGYTF.

The chain couples TRBV14 to TRBJ2-7; TRBD2 might be the D (6 bases). Trimming removed 3 bases from V and 4 bases from J, with 25 bases in between. This CDR3 region has 18 residues. Germline V gene data show CDR1 as SGHDN and CDR2 as FVKESK. CDR3 residues: CASSQLPPRVAGPYEQYF. CDR3 bases: TGTGCCAGCAGCCAGCTGCCGCCCCGTGTGGCGGGACCTTACGAGCAGTACTTC. Drawing the rest from reference TRBV14 and TRBJ2-7, the complete variable domain is EAGVTQFPSHSVIEKGQTVTLRCDPISGHDNLYWYRRVMGKEIKFLLHFVKESKQDESGMPNNRFLAERTGGTYSTLKVQPAELEDSGVYFCASSQLPPRVAGPYEQYFGPGTRLTVT.

The chain has TRBV18 and TRBJ1-2; 7 positions agree with TRBD1. V lost 5 bases to trimming and J lost 0 bases; unmatched junction nucleotides: 9. Looked up from germline, CDR1 is KGHSH and CDR2 is LQKENI. The CDR3 covers 16 residues. The CDR3: CASSTSGTDPNYGYTF. Written as DNA, the CDR3 is TGTGCCAGCTCAACCTCCGGGACAGACCCTAACTATGGCTACACCTTC.

The chain couples TRBV7-9 to TRBJ2-7; TRBD2 is a possible D gene (5 bases). Germline V gene sequence: CDR1 SEHNR, CDR2 FQNEAQ (reference sequence). The CDR3 is made up of 12 amino acids. Trimming took off 5 bases at V and 6 bases at J, with 11 bases between the two ends. The CDR3 coding sequence is TGTGCCAGCAGCAAGGGTAGCGCCGAGCAGTACTTC. Its translation is CASSKGSAEQYF.